The rows below give T cell receptor beta chains drawn from one sample of a study of blood T cell repertoires in COVID-19. Method: immunoSEQ multiplex PCR; TCRdb's copy keeps in-frame clones and lacks some. The data contain 150,000 to 200,000 clones, approximately 85% of them singletons. Sequencing input: peripheral blood. The receptor source for this set is a man aged 55 to 70 with active or convalescent COVID-19. Both conserved end residues are part of each CDR3. The D gene is left open where the match is weak. A row's size may be missing; if present it is once, few, many or a size class.

cdr3_length: 17; j_call: TRBJ2-7; v_call: TRBV7-5; d_call: -; clone_size: -; cdr3_nt: TGTGCCAGAAGCTTAACTAGCGGAGAACCCTGTTCTTACGAGCAGTACTTC; cdr3_aa: CARSLTSGEPCSYEQYF
cdr3_length: 16; j_call: TRBJ1-5; v_call: TRBV19; d_call: TRBD1; clone_size: -; cdr3_nt: TGTGCCAGTAGTCTCACTCCCGGGACAGGGAATCAGCCCCAGCATTTT; cdr3_aa: CASSLTPGTGNQPQHF
cdr3_length: 12; j_call: TRBJ1-1; v_call: TRBV6-5; d_call: -; clone_size: -; cdr3_nt: TGTGCCAGCAGTAGGGACAAGGGCGAAGCTTTCTTT; cdr3_aa: CASSRDKGEAFF
cdr3_length: 17; j_call: TRBJ2-1; v_call: TRBV28; d_call: TRBD1; clone_size: -; cdr3_nt: TGTGCCAGCAGTTCCCCGGGAGACAGGGGGCGCGTGAATGAGCAGTTCTTC; cdr3_aa: CASSSPGDRGRVNEQFF
cdr3_length: 18; j_call: TRBJ2-6; v_call: TRBV4-2; d_call: TRBD1; clone_size: few; cdr3_nt: TGTGCCAGCAGCCAATTAACAGGGGTCACCTCTGGGGCCAACGTCCTGACTTTC; cdr3_aa: CASSQLTGVTSGANVLTF
cdr3_length: 15; j_call: TRBJ2-7; v_call: TRBV28; d_call: -; clone_size: -; cdr3_nt: TGTGCCAGCAGTCCACCCGGGATTTCGGCCTACGAGCAGTACTTC; cdr3_aa: CASSPPGISAYEQYF
cdr3_length: 14; j_call: TRBJ1-1; v_call: TRBV5-1; d_call: -; clone_size: -; cdr3_nt: TGCGCCAGCAGCTTGGTAGCTGAGAACACTGAAGCTTTCTTT; cdr3_aa: CASSLVAENTEAFF
cdr3_length: 13; j_call: TRBJ1-1; v_call: TRBV6-5; d_call: -; clone_size: -; cdr3_nt: TGTGCCAGCACCCCTCAGTGGAACACTGAAGCTTTCTTT; cdr3_aa: CASTPQWNTEAFF
cdr3_length: 17; j_call: TRBJ1-2; v_call: TRBV27; d_call: TRBD1; clone_size: -; cdr3_nt: TGTGCCAGCAGTTTATGGAGAAGGGACAGGGGAAACTATGGCTACACCTTC; cdr3_aa: CASSLWRRDRGNYGYTF
cdr3_length: 14; j_call: TRBJ1-1; v_call: TRBV7-9; d_call: -; clone_size: -; cdr3_nt: TGTGCCAGCAGCCGCCGAGGGCGCGACACTGAAGCTTTCTTT; cdr3_aa: CASSRRGRDTEAFF
cdr3_length: 17; j_call: TRBJ2-5; v_call: TRBV28; d_call: -; clone_size: -; cdr3_nt: TGTGCCAGCAGTTCCCCCCTTGGGCGGGTGAACCAAGAGACCCAGTACTTC; cdr3_aa: CASSSPLGRVNQETQYF
cdr3_length: 14; j_call: TRBJ2-7; v_call: TRBV2; d_call: TRBD2; clone_size: -; cdr3_nt: TGTGCCAGCAGATACCAGCGGGGGGGGCTAGAGCAGTACTTC; cdr3_aa: CASRYQRGGLEQYF
cdr3_length: 15; j_call: TRBJ1-2; v_call: TRBV27; d_call: TRBD1; clone_size: -; cdr3_nt: TGTGCCAGCAGTTCCCTCGGGACAGGGTACTATGGCTACACCTTC; cdr3_aa: CASSSLGTGYYGYTF
cdr3_length: 14; j_call: TRBJ1-4; v_call: TRBV6-5; d_call: TRBD1; clone_size: -; cdr3_nt: TGTGCCAGCAGTACCGGGACAGCTAATGAAAAACTGTTTTTT; cdr3_aa: CASSTGTANEKLFF
cdr3_length: 12; j_call: TRBJ2-7; v_call: TRBV25-1; d_call: -; clone_size: -; cdr3_nt: TGTGCCAGCACCGGAGGGACGGCCGAGCAGTACTTC; cdr3_aa: CASTGGTAEQYF
cdr3_length: 15; j_call: TRBJ2-4; v_call: TRBV6-1; d_call: -; clone_size: -; cdr3_nt: TGTGCCAGCAGATCACAGGTCGGCGGGGTAAACATTCAGTACTTC; cdr3_aa: CASRSQVGGVNIQYF
cdr3_length: 15; j_call: TRBJ1-2; v_call: TRBV5-6; d_call: TRBD1; clone_size: -; cdr3_nt: TGTGCCAGCAGCCGAGCGGACAGGGCGGACTATGGCTACACCTTC; cdr3_aa: CASSRADRADYGYTF
cdr3_length: 19; j_call: TRBJ2-5; v_call: TRBV5-1; d_call: TRBD2; clone_size: once; cdr3_nt: TGCGCCAGCAGCCTAGGGACTAGCGGGAGGCCACCGGTAGGGGAGACCCAGTACTTC; cdr3_aa: CASSLGTSGRPPVGETQYF
cdr3_length: 16; j_call: TRBJ1-3; v_call: TRBV10-3; d_call: -; clone_size: -; cdr3_nt: TGTGCCATCAGTGAGCCCTATCCCGGCTCTGGAAACACCATATATTTT; cdr3_aa: CAISEPYPGSGNTIYF
cdr3_length: 16; j_call: TRBJ1-6; v_call: TRBV7-3; d_call: TRBD1; clone_size: few; cdr3_nt: TGTGCCAGCAGCTTATTGCCGGGACAGGGGAATTCACCCCTCCACTTT; cdr3_aa: CASSLLPGQGNSPLHF
cdr3_length: 14; j_call: TRBJ1-1; v_call: TRBV19; d_call: TRBD1; clone_size: -; cdr3_nt: TGTGCCAGTAGTTTCCGACAGGGGGGCACTGAAGCTTTCTTT; cdr3_aa: CASSFRQGGTEAFF
cdr3_length: 17; j_call: TRBJ1-4; v_call: TRBV3-1/TRBV3-2; d_call: -; clone_size: few; cdr3_nt: TGTGCCAGCAGCCAAGAAGGGGCAGCCGCAACTAATGAAAAACTGTTTTTT; cdr3_aa: CASSQEGAAATNEKLFF